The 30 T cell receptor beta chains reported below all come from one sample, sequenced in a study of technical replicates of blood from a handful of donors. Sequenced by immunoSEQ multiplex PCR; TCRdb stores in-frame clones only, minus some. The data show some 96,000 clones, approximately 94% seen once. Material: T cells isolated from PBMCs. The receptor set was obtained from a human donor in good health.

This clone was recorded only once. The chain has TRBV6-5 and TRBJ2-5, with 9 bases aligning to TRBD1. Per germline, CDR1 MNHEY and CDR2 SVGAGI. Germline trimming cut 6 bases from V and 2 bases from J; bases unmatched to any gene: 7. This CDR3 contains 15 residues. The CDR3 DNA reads TGTGCCAGCAGGGGCGCGGGACAGGGTCAAGAGACCCAGTACTTC. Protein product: CASRGAGQGQETQYF.

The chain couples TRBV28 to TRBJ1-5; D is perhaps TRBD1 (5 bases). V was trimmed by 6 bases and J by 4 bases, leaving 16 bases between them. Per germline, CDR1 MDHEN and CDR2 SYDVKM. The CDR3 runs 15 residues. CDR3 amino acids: CASSSGGGANQPQHF. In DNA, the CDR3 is TGTGCCAGCAGCTCTGGGGGAGGGGCAAATCAGCCCCAGCATTTT.

This chain's CDR3 is CASSQDRGQTNGDEQYF. The CDR3 nucleotides are TGCGCCAGCAGCCAAGACCGTGGGCAGACCAATGGTGACGAGCAGTACTTC. The rearrangement joins TRBV4-1 to TRBJ2-7; D remains ambiguous. This CDR3 region has 17 residues. Germline V gene data show CDR1 as MGHRA and CDR2 as YSYEKL. V was cut by 0 bases and J by 5 bases, with 20 bases left in between.

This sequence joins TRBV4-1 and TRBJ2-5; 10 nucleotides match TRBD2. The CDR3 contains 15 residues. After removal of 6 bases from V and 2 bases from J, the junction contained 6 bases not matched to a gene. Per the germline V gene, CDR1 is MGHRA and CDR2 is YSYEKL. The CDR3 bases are TGCGCCAGCAGTCTAGCGGGAGTCGGGCAAGAGACCCAGTACTTC. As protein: CASSLAGVGQETQYF.

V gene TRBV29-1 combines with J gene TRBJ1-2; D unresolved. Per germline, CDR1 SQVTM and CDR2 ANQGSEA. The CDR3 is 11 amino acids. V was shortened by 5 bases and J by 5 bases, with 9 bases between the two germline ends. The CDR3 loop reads CSVRGLYGYTF. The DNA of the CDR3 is TGCAGCGTTCGGGGATTATATGGCTACACCTTC.

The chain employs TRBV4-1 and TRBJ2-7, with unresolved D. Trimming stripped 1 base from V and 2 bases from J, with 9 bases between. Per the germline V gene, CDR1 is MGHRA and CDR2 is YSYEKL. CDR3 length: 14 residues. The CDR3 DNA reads TGCGCCAGCAGCCAAGTCGAACAGACCTACGAGCAGTACTTC. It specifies CASSQVEQTYEQYF.

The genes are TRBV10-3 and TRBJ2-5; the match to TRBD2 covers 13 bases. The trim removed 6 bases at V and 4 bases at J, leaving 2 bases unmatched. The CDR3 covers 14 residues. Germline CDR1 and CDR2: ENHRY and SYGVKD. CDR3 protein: CAISRLAGGETQYF. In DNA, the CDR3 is TGTGCCATCAGCCGACTAGCGGGAGGAGAGACCCAGTACTTC.

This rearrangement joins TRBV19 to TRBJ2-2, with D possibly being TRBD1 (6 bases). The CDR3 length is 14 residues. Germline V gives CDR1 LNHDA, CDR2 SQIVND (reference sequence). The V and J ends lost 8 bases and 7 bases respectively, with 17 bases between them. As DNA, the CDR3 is TGTGCCAGTGGAAACAGGGAACGCGTCGGGGAGCTGTTTTTT. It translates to CASGNRERVGELFF.

The CDR3 loop reads CASRRRGGYNEQFF. Here the CDR3 DNA reads TGTGCCAGCAGGAGGCGGGGGGGATACAATGAGCAGTTCTTC. This sequence joins TRBV27 and TRBJ2-1; 9 nucleotides agree with TRBD2. V shed 6 bases and J 4 bases; nucleotides not matched to a gene: 4. CDR3 length: 14 amino acids. Germline values: CDR1 MNHEY, CDR2 SMNVEV (reference sequence).

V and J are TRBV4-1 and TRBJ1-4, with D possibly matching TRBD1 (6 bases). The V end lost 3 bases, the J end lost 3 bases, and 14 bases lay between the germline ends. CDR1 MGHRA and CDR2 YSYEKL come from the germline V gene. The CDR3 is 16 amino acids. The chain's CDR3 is CASSHPPPGANEKLFF. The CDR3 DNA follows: TGCGCCAGCAGCCACCCCCCCCCAGGGGCTAATGAAAAACTGTTTTTT.

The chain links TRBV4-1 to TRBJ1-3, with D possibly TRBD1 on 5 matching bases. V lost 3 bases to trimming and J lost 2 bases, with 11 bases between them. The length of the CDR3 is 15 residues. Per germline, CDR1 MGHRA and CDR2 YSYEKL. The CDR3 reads CASSHVRGAGNTIYF. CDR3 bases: TGCGCCAGCAGCCATGTACGGGGGGCTGGAAACACCATATATTTT.

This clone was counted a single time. CDR3 protein: CASSLGLAWETQYF. The CDR3 DNA is TGTGCCAGCAGCTTAGGACTAGCTTGGGAGACCCAGTACTTC. This rearrangement joins TRBV5-4 to TRBJ2-5; 8 nucleotides align to TRBD2. Trimming took 2 bases from V and 5 from J; bases not matched to a gene: 5. Germline-derived CDR1 and CDR2 are SGHNT and YYREEE (reference sequence). The CDR3 totals 14 residues.

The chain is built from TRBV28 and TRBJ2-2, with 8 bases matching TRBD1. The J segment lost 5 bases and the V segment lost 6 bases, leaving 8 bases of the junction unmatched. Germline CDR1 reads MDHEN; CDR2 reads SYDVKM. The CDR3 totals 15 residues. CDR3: CASSPNRGVTGELFF. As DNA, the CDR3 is TGTGCCAGCAGCCCAAACAGGGGGGTGACCGGGGAGCTGTTTTTT.

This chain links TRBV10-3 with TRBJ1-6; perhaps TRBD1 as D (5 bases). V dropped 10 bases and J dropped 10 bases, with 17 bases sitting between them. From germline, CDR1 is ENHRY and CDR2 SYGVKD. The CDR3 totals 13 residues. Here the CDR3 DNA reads TGTGCCACGGCCGGGGGGATTGGCTCACCCCTCCACTTT. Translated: CATAGGIGSPLHF.

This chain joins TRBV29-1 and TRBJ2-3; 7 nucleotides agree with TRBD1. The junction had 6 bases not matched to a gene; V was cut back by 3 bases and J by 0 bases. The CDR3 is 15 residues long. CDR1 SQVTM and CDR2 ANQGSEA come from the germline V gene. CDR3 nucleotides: TGCAGCGTTGAGAGACAGGGCGCCAGCACAGATACGCAGTATTTT. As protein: CSVERQGASTDTQYF.

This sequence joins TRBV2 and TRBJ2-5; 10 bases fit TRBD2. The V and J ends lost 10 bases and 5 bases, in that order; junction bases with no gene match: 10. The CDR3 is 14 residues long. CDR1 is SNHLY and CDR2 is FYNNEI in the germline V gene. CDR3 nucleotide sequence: TGTGCCATCGATACTAGCGGGGATGAGGAGACCCAGTACTTC. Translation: CAIDTSGDEETQYF.

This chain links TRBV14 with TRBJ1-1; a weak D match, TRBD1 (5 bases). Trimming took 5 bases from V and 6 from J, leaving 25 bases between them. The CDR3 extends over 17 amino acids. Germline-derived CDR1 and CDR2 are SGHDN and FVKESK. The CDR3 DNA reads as TGTGCCAGCAGCAGGGGCGGGGCCCGTCGGGTGATCGCTGAAGCTTTCTTT. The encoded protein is CASSRGGARRVIAEAFF. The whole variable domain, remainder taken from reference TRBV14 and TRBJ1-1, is EAGVTQFPSHSVIEKGQTVTLRCDPISGHDNLYWYRRVMGKEIKFLLHFVKESKQDESGMPNNRFLAERTGGTYSTLKVQPAELEDSGVYFCASSRGGARRVIAEAFFGQGTRLTVV.

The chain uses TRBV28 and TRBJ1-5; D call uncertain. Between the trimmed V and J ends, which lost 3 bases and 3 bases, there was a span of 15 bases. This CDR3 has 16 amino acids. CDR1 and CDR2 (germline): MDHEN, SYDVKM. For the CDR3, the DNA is TGTGCCAGCAGTTTCCCCGGGGTTGTTAACAATCAGCCCCAGCATTTT. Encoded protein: CASSFPGVVNNQPQHF.

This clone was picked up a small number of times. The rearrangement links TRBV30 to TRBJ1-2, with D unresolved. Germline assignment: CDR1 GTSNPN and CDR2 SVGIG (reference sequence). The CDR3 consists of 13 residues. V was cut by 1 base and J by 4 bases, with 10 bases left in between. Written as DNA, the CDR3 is TGTGCCTGGAGTGGTGGTGTCGGCTATGGCTACACCTTC. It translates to CAWSGGVGYGYTF.

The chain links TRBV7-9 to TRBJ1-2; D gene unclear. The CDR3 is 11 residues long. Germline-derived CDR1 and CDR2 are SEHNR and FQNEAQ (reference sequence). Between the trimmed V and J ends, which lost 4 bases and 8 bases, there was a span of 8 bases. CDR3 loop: CASSSTGGYTF. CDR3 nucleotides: TGTGCCAGCAGCTCGACCGGGGGCTACACCTTC.

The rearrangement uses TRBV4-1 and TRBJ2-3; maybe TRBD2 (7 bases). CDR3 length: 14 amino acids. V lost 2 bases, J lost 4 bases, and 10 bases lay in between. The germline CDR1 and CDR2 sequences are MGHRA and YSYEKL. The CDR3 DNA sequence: TGCGCCAGCAGCCAACTAGGGGGGGCAGATACGCAGTATTTT. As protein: CASSQLGGADTQYF.

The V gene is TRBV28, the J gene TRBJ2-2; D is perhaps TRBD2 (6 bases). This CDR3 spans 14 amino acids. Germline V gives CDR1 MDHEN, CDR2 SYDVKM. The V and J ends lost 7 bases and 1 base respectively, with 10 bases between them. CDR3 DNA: TGTGCCAGCACCTTGGGAGGGAACACCGGGGAGCTGTTTTTT. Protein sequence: CASTLGGNTGELFF.

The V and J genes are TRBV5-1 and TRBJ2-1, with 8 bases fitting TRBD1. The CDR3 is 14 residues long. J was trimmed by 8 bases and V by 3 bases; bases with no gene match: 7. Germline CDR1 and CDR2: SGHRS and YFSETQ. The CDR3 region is CASSSWTGTDEQFF. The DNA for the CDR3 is TGCGCCAGCAGCTCGTGGACAGGGACGGATGAGCAGTTCTTC.

The CDR3 sequence: CASSPNRLGGRTDTQYF. The CDR3 bases are TGTGCCAGCAGCCCCAACCGTCTGGGGGGGAGGACAGATACGCAGTATTTT. The chain links TRBV7-9 to TRBJ2-3; 7 nucleotides line up with TRBD2. The J segment lost 3 bases and the V segment lost 5 bases, leaving 14 bases of the junction unmatched. This CDR3 region has 17 residues. Per germline, CDR1 SEHNR and CDR2 FQNEAQ (reference sequence).

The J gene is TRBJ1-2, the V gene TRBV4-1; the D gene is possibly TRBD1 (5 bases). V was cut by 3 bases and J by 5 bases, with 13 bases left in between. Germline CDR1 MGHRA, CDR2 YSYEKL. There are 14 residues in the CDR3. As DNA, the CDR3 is TGCGCCAGCAGCCACCCCCTCGACAGTTATGGCTACACCTTC. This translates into CASSHPLDSYGYTF.

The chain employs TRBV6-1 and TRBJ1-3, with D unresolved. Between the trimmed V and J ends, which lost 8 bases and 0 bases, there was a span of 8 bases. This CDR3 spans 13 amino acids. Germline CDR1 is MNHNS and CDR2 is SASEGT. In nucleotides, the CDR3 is TGTGCCAGCCCCAGTTTCTCTGGAAACACCATATATTTT. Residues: CASPSFSGNTIYF.

The CDR3 region has the DNA TGCGCCAGCAGCCAAGATCCGTCTAGCGACAATGAGCAGTTCTTC. Translating it yields CASSQDPSSDNEQFF. The chain uses TRBV4-1 and TRBJ2-1; a weak D match, TRBD2 (6 bases). Trimming took 0 bases from V and 5 from J, leaving 11 bases between them. Germline V gene sequence: CDR1 MGHRA, CDR2 YSYEKL. CDR3 length: 15 amino acids.

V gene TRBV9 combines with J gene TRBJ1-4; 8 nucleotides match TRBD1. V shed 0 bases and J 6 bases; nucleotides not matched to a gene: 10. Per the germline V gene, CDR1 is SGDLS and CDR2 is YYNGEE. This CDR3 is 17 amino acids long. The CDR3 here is CASSVAPDRGGDEKLFF. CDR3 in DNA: TGTGCCAGCAGCGTAGCCCCTGACAGGGGTGGAGATGAAAAACTGTTTTTT.

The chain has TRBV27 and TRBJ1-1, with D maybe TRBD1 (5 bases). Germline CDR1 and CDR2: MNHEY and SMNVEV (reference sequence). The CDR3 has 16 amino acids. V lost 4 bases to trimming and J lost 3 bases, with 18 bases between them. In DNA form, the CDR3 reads TGTGCCAGCAGTTGGCAGGGCCGCAATCGGTACACTGAAGCTTTCTTT. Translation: CASSWQGRNRYTEAFF.

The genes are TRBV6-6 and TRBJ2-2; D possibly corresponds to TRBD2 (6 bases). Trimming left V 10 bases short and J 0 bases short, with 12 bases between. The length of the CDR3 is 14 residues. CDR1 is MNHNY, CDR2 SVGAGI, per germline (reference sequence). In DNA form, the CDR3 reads TGTGCCACTCGGAGGGGAACGAACACCGGGGAGCTGTTTTTT. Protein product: CATRRGTNTGELFF.